This T cell receptor (beta chain) was profiled in a study of blood T cell repertoires in COVID-19. Study in general: Specimens from acute and convalescent COVID-19 originated in the United States, Italy and Spain. Nucleic acid was either cDNA or gDNA, and it came from T cells, B-cell-depleted T cells, or PBMCs.

This clone was seen just once. This CDR3 spans 15 amino acids. The ends were cut back, 2 bases at V and 0 bases at J, with 8 bases in the middle. Germline V CDR1 and CDR2: SGHRS, YFSETQ. Per the original data handling: For nucleated cells, counts were estimated from reference gene primer amplification. The table came from immunoSEQ multiplex PCR; TCRdb's copy has only in-frame clones and leaves some out. That table is the source of V, J and clone size, and D and trimming were worked out from the DNA. The sample has roughly 86,000 clones; about 85% are singletons. The sequencing input was peripheral blood. The rearrangement joins TRBV5-1 to TRBJ2-2; maybe TRBD2 (6 bases). The source is a woman between 65 and 79 years old with acute or convalescent COVID-19. The CDR3 reads CASSFGTANTGELFF. The CDR3 DNA reads TGCGCCAGCAGCTTTGGGACTGCGAACACCGGGGAGCTGTTTTTT.